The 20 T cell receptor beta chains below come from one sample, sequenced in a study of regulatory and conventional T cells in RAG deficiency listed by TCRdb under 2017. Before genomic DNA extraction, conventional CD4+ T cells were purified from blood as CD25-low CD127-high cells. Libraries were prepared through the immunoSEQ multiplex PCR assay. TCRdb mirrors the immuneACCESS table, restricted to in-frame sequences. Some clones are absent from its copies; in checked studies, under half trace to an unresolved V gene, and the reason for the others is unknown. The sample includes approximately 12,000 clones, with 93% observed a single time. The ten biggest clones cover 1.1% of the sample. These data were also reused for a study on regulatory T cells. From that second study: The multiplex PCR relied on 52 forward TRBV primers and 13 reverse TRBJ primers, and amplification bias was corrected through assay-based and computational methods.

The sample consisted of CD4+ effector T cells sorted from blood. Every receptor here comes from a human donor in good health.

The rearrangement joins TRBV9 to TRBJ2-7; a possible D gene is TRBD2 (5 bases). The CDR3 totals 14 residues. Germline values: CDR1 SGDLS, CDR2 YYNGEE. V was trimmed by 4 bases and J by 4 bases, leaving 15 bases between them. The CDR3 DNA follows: TGTGCCAGCAGCATTGACTCGGGGTTTTACGAGCAGTACTTC. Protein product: CASSIDSGFYEQYF.

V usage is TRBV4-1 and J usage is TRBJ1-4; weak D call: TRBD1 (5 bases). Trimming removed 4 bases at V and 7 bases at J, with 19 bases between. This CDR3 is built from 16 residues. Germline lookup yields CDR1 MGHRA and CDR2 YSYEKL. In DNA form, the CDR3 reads TGCGCCAGCAGCCCACCTACCCGCATCGGGGCTGAAAAACTGTTTTTT. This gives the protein CASSPPTRIGAEKLFF.

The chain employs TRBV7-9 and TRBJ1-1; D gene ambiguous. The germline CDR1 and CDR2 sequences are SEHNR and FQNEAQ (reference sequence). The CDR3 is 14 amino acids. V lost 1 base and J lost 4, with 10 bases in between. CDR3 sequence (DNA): TGTGCCAGCAGCTTAGAAAATCTGGGCACTGAAGCTTTCTTT. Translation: CASSLENLGTEAFF.

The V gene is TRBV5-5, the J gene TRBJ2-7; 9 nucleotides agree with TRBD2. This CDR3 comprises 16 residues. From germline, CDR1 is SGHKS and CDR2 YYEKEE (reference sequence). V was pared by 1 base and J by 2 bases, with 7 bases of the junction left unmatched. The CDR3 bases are TGTGCCAGCAGCTTGAGTACTAGCGGGTTGACCTACGAGCAGTACTTC. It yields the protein CASSLSTSGLTYEQYF.

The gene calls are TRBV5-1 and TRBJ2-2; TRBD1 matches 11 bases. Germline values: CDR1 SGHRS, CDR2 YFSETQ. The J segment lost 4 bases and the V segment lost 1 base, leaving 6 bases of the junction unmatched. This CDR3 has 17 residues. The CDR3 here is CASSLFLGTGGTGELFF. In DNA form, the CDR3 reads TGCGCCAGCAGCTTGTTTCTCGGGACAGGGGGCACCGGGGAGCTGTTTTTT.

The CDR3 nucleotides read TGTGCCAGCAGTGAAGACAGGGGGGGGTTCTACGAGCAGTACTTC. It codes for CASSEDRGGFYEQYF. The chain recombines TRBV2 with TRBJ2-7; TRBD1 might be the D (8 bases). V was shortened by 1 base and J by 3 bases, with 13 bases between the two germline ends. The germline V gene encodes CDR1 SNHLY and CDR2 FYNNEI. This CDR3 region has 15 residues.

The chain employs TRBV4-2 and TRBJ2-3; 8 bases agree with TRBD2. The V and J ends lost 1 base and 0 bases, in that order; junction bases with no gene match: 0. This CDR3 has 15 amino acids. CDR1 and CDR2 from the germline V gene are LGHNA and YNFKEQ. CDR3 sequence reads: CASSQASGSTDTQYF. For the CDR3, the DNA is TGTGCCAGCAGCCAAGCTAGCGGGAGCACAGATACGCAGTATTTT.

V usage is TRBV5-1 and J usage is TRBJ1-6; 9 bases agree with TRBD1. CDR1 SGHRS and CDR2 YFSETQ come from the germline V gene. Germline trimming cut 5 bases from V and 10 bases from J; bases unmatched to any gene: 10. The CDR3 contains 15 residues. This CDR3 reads CASREGTGSDSPLHF. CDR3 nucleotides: TGCGCCAGCAGGGAAGGGACAGGGAGTGACTCACCCCTCCACTTT.

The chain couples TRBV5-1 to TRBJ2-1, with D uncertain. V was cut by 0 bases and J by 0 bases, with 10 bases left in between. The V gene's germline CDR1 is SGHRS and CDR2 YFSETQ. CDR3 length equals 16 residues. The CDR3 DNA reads TGCGCCAGCAGCTTGGCCGAAAGTAACTCCTACAATGAGCAGTTCTTC. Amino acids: CASSLAESNSYNEQFF.

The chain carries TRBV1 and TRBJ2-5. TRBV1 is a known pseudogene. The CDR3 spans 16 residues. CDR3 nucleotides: TGCACCAGCAGCCTCGGGACGCGAACGTACCAAGAGACCCAGTACTTC. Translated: CTSSLGTRTYQETQYF.

CDR3 loop: CASSPRETDTQYF. CDR3 sequence (DNA): TGTGCCAGCTCACCACGGGAAACCGATACGCAGTATTTT. This chain links TRBV18 with TRBJ2-3, with D unclear. With 1 base removed from V and 6 bases from J, the gap between germline ends came to 8 bases. The CDR3 is 13 residues long. Germline V gives CDR1 KGHSH, CDR2 LQKENI.

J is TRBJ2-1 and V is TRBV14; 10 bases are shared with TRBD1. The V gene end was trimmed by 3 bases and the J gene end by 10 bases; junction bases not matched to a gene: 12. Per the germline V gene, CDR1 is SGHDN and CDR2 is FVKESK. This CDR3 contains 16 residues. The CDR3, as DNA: TGTGCCAGCAGCCAGGCCGGGACAGGGGTTGTCATCGAGCAGTTCTTC. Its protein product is CASSQAGTGVVIEQFF.

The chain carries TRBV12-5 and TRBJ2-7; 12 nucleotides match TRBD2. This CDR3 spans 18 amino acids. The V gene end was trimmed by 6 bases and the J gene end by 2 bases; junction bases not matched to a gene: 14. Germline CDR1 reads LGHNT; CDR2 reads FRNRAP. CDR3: CASGQGLAGQIGAYEQYF. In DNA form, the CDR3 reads TGTGCTAGTGGCCAAGGACTAGCGGGGCAGATTGGGGCCTACGAGCAGTACTTC.

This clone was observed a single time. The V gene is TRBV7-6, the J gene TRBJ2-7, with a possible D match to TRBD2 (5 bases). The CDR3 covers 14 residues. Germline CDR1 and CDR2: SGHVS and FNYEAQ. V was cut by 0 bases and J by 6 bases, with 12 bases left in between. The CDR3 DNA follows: TGTGCCAGCAGCTTAGCTGGGGAGAATTCCGAGCAGTACTTC. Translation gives CASSLAGENSEQYF.

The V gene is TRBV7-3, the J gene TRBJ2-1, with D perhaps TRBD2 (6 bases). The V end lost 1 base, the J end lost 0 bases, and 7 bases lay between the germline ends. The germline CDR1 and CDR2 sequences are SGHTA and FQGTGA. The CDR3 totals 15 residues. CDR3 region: CASSLRRDSYNEQFF. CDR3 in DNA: TGTGCCAGCAGCTTAAGGAGGGACTCCTACAATGAGCAGTTCTTC. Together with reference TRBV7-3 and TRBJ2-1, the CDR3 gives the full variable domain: GAGVSQTPSNKVTEKGKYVELRCDPISGHTALYWYRQSLGQGPEFLIYFQGTGAADDSGLPNDRFFAVRPEGSVSTLKIQRTERGDSAVYLCASSLRRDSYNEQFFGPGTRLTVL.

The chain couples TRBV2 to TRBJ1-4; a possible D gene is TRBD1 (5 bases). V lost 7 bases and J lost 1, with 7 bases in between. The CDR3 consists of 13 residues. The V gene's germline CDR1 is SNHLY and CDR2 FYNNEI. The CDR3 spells CASTGGTNEKLFF. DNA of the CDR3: TGTGCCAGCACTGGGGGAACTAATGAAAAACTGTTTTTT.

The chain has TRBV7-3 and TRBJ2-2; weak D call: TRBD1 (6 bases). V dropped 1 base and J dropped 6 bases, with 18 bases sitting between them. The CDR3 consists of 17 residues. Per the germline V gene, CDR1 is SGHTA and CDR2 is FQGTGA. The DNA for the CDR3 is TGTGCCAGCAGCTTAAGGGGTGGGGGCCAGGGACCCGGGGAGCTGTTTTTT. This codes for CASSLRGGGQGPGELFF.

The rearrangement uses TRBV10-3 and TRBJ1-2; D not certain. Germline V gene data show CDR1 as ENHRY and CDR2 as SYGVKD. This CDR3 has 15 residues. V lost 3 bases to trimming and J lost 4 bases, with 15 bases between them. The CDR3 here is CAISDPYGKAYGYTF. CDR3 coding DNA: TGTGCCATCAGTGACCCCTACGGAAAGGCCTATGGCTACACCTTC.

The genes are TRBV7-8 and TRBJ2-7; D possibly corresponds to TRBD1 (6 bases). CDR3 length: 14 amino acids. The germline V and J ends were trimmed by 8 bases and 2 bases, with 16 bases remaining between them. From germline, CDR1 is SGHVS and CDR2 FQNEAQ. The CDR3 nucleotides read TGTGCCAGCGGCGGACAGAAGGGGGCCTACGAGCAGTACTTC. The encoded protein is CASGGQKGAYEQYF.

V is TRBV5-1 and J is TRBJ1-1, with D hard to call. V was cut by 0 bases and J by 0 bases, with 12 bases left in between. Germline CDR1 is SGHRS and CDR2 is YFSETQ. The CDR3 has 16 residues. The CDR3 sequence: CASSLGLGAVNTEAFF. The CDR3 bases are TGCGCCAGCAGCTTGGGGCTGGGAGCGGTGAACACTGAAGCTTTCTTT.